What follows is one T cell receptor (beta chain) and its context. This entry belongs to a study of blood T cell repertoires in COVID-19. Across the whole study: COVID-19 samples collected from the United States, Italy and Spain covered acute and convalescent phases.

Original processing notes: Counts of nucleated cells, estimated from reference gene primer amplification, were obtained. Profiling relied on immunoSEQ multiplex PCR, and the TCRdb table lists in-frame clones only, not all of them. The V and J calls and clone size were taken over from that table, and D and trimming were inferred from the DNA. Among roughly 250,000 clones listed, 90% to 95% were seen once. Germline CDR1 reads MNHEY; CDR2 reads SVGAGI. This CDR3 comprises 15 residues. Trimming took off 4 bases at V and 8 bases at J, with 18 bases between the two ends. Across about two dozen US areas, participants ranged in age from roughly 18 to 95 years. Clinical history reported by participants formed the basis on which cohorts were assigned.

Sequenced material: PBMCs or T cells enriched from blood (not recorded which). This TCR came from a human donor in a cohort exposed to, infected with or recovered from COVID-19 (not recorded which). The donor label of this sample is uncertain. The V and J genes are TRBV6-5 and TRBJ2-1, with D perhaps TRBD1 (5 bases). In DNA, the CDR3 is TGTGCCAGCAGTTTCCAGGGCGCCCGTCGAGATGAGCAGTTCTTC. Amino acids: CASSFQGARRDEQFF.